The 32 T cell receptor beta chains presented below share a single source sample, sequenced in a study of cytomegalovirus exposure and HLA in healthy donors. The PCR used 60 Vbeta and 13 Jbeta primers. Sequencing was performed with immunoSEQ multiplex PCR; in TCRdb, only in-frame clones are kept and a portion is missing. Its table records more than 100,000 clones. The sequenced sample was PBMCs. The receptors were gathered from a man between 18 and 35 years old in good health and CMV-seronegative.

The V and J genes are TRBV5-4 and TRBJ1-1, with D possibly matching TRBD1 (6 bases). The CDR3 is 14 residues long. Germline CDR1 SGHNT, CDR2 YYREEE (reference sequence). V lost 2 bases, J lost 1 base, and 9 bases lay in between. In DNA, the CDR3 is TGTGCCAGCAGCTTAATAGGGGGGAACACTGAAGCTTTCTTT. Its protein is CASSLIGGNTEAFF.

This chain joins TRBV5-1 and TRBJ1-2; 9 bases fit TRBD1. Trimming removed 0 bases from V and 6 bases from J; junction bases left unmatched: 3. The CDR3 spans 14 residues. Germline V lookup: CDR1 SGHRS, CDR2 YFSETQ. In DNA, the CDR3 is TGCGCCAGCAGCTTGGTAGGGACAGGGCATGGCTACACCTTC. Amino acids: CASSLVGTGHGYTF.

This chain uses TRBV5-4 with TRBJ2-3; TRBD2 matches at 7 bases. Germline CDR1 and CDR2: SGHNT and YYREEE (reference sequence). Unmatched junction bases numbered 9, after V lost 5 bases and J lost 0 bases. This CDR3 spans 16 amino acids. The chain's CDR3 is CASSQRDYSSTDTQYF. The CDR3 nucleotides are TGTGCCAGCAGTCAACGGGACTACTCTAGCACAGATACGCAGTATTTT.

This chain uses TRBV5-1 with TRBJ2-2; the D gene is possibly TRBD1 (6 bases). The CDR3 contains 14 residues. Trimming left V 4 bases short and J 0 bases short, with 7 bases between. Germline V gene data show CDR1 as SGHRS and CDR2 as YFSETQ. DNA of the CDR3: TGCGCCAGCAGCCCAGGGGCGAACACCGGGGAGCTGTTTTTT. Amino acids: CASSPGANTGELFF.

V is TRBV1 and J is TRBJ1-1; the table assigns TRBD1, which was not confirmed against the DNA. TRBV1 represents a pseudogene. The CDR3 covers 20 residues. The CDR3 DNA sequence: TGCACCAGCAGCCTTTACAATGGCCGGGACAGAGATTCGATGAACACTGAAGCTTTCTTT. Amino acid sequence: CTSSLYNGRDRDSMNTEAFF.

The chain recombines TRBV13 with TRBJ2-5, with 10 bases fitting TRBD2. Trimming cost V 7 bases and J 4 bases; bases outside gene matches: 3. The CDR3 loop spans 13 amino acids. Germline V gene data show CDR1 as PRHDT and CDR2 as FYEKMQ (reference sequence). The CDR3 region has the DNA TGTGCCAGCAACAAGCGGGGGGGAGAGACCCAGTACTTC. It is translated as CASNKRGGETQYF.

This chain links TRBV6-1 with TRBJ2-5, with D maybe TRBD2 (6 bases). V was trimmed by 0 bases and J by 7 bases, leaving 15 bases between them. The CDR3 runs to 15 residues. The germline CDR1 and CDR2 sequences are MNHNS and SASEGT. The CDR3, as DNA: TGTGCCAGCAGTGAAGCGGGCAGGGAGGTTAGGACCCAGTACTTC. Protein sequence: CASSEAGREVRTQYF.

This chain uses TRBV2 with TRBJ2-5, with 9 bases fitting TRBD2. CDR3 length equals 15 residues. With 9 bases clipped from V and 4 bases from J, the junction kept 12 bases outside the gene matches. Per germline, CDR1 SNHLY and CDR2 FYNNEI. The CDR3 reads CARAGGGGAGETQYF. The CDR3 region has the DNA TGTGCCAGAGCGGGGGGAGGGGGCGCGGGAGAGACCCAGTACTTC.

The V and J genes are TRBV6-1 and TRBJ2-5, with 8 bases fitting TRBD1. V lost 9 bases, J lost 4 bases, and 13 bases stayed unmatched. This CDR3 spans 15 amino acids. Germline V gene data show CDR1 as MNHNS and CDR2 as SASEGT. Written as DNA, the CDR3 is TGTGCCAGTTGTTTAGACAGGGGCCCCGGAGAGACCCAGTACTTC. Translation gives CASCLDRGPGETQYF.

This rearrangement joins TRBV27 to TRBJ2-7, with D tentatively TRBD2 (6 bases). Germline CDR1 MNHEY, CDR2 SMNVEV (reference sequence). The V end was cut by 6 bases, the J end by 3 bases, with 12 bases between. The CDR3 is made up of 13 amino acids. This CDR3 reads CASRGGRVYEQYF. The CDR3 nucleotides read TGTGCCAGCAGGGGGGGAAGGGTCTACGAGCAGTACTTC.

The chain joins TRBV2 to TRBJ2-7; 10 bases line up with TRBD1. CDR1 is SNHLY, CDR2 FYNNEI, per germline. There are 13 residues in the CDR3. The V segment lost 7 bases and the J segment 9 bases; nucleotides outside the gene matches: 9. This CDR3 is CASTNDRGQRQYF. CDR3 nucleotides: TGTGCCAGCACCAACGACAGGGGGCAAAGGCAGTACTTC. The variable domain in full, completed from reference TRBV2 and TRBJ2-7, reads EPEVTQTPSHQVTQMGQEVILRCVPISNHLYFYWYRQILGQKVEFLVSFYNNEISEKSEIFDDQFSVERPDGSNFTLKIRSTKLEDSAMYFCASTNDRGQRQYFGPGTRLTVT.

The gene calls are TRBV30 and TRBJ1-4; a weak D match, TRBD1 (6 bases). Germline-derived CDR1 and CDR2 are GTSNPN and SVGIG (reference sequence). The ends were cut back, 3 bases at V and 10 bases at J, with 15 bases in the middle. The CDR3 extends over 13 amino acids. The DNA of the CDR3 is TGTGCCTGGAGAGACAGGCCGGCTGGAAAACTGTTTTTT. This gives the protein CAWRDRPAGKLFF. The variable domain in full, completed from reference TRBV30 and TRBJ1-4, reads SQTIHQWPATLVQPVGSPLSLECTVEGTSNPNLYWYRQAAGRGLQLLFYSVGIGQISSEVPQNLSASRPQDRQFILSSKKLLLSDSGFYLCAWRDRPAGKLFFGSGTQLSVL.

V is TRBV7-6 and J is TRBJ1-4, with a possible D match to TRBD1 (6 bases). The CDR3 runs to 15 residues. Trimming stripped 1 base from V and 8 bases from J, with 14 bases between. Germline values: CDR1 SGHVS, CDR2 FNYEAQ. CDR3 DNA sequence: TGTGCCAGCAGCTTAGTAACAGGGAACTCCGAAAAACTGTTTTTT. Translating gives CASSLVTGNSEKLFF.

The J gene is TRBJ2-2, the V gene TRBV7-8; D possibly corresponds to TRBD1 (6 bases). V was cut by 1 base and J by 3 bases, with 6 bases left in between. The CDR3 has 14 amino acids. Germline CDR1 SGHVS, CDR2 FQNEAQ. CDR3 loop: CASSLGTDTGELFF. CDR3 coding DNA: TGTGCCAGCAGCTTAGGGACAGACACCGGGGAGCTGTTTTTT.

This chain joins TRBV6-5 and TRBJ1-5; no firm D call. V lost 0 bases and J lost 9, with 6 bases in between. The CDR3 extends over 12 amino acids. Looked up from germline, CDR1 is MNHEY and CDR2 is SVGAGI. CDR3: CASSYSGGPQHF. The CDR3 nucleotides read TGTGCCAGCAGTTACTCCGGCGGGCCCCAGCATTTT.

CDR3 in amino acids: CASSFGLAGRGGDEQYF. CDR3 in DNA: TGTGCCAGCAGTTTCGGGCTAGCGGGGAGAGGGGGGGACGAGCAGTACTTC. The chain uses TRBV27 and TRBJ2-7, with 9 bases lining up with TRBD2. Germline assignment: CDR1 MNHEY and CDR2 SMNVEV (reference sequence). The junction had 14 bases not matched to a gene; V was cut back by 3 bases and J by 5 bases. The CDR3 has 17 amino acids.

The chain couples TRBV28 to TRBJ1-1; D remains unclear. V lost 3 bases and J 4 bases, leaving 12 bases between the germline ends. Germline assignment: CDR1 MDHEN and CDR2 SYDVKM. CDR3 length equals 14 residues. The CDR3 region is CASSFSDMSTEAFF. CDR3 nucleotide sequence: TGTGCCAGCAGTTTCTCCGACATGAGCACTGAAGCTTTCTTT.

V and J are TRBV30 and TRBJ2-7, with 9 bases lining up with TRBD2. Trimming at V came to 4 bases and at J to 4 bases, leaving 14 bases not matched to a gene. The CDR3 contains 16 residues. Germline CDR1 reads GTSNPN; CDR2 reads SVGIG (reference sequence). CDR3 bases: TGTGCCTGGAACGTTGGCGCGGGGGGGCGTCGTTACGAGCAGTACTTC. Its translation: CAWNVGAGGRRYEQYF.

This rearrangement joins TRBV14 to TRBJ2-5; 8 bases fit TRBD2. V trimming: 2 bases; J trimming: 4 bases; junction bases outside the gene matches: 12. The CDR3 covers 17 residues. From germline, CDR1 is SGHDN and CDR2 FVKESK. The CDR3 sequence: CASSQPPTREDGETQYF. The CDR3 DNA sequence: TGTGCCAGCAGCCAACCCCCTACGCGGGAGGACGGAGAGACCCAGTACTTC.

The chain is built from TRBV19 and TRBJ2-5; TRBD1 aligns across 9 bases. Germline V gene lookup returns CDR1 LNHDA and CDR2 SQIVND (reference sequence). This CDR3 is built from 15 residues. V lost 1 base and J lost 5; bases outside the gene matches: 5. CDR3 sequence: CASSIVRQGGETQYF. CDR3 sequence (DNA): TGTGCCAGTAGTATAGTGAGACAGGGGGGGGAGACCCAGTACTTC. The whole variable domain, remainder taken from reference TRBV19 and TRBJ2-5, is DGGITQSPKYLFRKEGQNVTLSCEQNLNHDAMYWYRQDPGQGLRLIYYSQIVNDFQKGDIAEGYSVSREKKESFPLTVTSAQKNPTAFYLCASSIVRQGGETQYFGPGTRLLVL.

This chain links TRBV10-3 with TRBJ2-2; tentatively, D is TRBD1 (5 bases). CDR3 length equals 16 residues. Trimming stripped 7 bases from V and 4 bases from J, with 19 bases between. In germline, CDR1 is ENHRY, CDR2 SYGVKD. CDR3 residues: CAIKGYGQGITGELFF. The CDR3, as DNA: TGTGCCATCAAGGGTTATGGGCAGGGAATCACCGGGGAGCTGTTTTTT.

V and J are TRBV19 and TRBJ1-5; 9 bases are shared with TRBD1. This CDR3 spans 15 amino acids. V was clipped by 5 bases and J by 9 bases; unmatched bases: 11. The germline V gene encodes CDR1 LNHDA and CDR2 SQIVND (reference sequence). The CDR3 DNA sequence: TGTGCCAGTAGTCCCTCGGGACAGGGCTATTCGCCCCAGCATTTT. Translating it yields CASSPSGQGYSPQHF.

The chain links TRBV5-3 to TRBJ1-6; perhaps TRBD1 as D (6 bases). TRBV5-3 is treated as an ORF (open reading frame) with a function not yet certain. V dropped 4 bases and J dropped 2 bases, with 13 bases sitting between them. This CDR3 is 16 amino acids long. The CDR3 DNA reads TGTGCCAGAAGCATCAGGGGAACCCCCTATAATTCACCCCTCCACTTT. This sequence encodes CARSIRGTPYNSPLHF.

CDR3 amino acids: CASSYGTSGNQPQHF. For the CDR3, the DNA is TGTGCCAGCAGTTACGGGACTTCGGGCAATCAGCCCCAGCATTTT. The chain recombines TRBV6-6 with TRBJ1-5; D is perhaps TRBD1 (5 bases). Germline V gene data show CDR1 as MNHNY and CDR2 as SVGAGI (reference sequence). V gave up 2 bases and J gave up 2 bases, with 10 bases separating them. This CDR3 has 15 residues.

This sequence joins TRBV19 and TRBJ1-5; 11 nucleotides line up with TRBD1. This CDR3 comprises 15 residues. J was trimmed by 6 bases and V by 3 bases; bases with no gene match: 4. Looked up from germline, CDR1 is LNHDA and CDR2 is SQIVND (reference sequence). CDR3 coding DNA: TGTGCCAGTAGTATTGGGGGACAGGGGGTTCAGCCCCAGCATTTT. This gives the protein CASSIGGQGVQPQHF.

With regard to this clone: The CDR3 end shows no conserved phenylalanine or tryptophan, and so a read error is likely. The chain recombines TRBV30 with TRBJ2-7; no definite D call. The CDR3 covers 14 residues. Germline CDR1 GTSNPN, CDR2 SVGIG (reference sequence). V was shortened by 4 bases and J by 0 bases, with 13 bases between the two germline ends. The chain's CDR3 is CAWMARPGSYEQYL. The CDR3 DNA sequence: TGTGCCTGGATGGCGAGGCCCGGCTCCTACGAGCAGTACCTC.

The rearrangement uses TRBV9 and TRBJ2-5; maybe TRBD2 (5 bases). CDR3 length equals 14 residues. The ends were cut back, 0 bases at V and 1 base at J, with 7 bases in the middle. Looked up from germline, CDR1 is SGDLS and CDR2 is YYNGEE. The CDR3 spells CASSVGAGQETQYF. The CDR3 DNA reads TGTGCCAGCAGCGTAGGCGCGGGCCAAGAGACCCAGTACTTC.

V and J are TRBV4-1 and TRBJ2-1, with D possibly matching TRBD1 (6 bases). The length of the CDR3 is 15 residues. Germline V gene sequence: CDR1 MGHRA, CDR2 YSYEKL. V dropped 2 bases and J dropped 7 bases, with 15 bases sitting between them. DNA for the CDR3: TGCGCCAGCAGCCAATATATGCAGGGGAGAAATGAGCAGTTCTTC. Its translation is CASSQYMQGRNEQFF.

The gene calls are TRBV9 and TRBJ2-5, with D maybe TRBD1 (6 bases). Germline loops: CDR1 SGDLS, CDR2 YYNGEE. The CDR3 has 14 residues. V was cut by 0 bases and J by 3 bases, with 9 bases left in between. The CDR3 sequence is CASSVGGLEETQYF. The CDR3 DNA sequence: TGTGCCAGCAGCGTAGGGGGGCTCGAAGAGACCCAGTACTTC.

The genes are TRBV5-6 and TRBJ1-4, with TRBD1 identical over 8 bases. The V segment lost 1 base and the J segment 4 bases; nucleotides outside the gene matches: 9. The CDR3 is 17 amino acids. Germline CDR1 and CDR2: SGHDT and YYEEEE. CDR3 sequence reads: CASSLKGRGLSNEKLFF. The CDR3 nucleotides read TGTGCCAGCAGCTTGAAGGGCAGGGGGCTAAGTAATGAAAAACTGTTTTTT. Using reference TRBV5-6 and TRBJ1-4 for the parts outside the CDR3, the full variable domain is DAGVTQSPTHLIKTRGQQVTLRCSPKSGHDTVSWYQQALGQGPQFIFQYYEEEERQRGNFPDRFSGHQFPNYSSELNVNALLLGDSALYLCASSLKGRGLSNEKLFFGSGTQLSVL.

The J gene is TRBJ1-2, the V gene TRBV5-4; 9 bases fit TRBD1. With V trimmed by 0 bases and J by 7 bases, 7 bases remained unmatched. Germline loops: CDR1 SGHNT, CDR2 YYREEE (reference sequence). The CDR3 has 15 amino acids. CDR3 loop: CASSLAWTGAGGYTF. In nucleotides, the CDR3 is TGTGCCAGCAGCTTGGCGTGGACAGGGGCGGGTGGCTACACCTTC.

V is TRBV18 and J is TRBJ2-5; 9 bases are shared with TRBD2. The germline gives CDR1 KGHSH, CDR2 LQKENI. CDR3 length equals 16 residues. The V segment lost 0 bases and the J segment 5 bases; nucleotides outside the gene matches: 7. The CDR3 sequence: CASSPPSGGRGETQYF. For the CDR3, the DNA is TGTGCCAGCTCACCACCTAGCGGGGGCAGAGGTGAGACCCAGTACTTC. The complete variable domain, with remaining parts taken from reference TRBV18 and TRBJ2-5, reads NAGVMQNPRHLVRRRGQEARLRCSPMKGHSHVYWYRQLPEEGLKFMVYLQKENIIDESGMPKERFSAEFPKEGPSILRIQQVVRGDSAAYFCASSPPSGGRGETQYFGPGTRLLVL.